This section outlines one T cell receptor (beta chain) sequence together with its context. Germline CDR1 MNHNS, CDR2 SASEGT. Trimming removed 5 bases from V and 1 base from J; junction bases left unmatched: 9. This CDR3 region has 16 residues. Cells sorted as Tregs were CD4+, CD25+ and CD127-/low. Using its own MiXCR run on the 5' RACE reads, TCRdb lists one record per CDR3 protein. This sample carries about 4,900 distinct CDR3 sequences, 72% of them seen once, and the ten largest clones take roughly 4.2%. The chain uses TRBV6-1 and TRBJ1-1; TRBD1 matches at 8 bases. This TCR derives from a female donor with breast cancer. The sequencing sample was made of Tregs sorted from blood. CDR3 bases: TGTGCCAGCAGTCCATGGACAGGGCCAGGGAACACTGAAGCTTTCTTT. This translates into CASSPWTGPGNTEAFF.